Listed below are T cell receptor beta chains from one sample, sequenced in a study of neurological immune-mediated disorders. TCRdb reanalysed the 5' RACE reads using MiXCR and keeps one entry per CDR3 protein. The sample shows about 43,000 distinct CDR3 sequences, about an eighth of them seen only once. What was sequenced was PBMCs. These receptor sequences come from a female donor in good health. The CDR3 runs from the conserved cysteine through the conserved F or W. A D gene is named only where the DNA matches it firmly.

d_call j_call v_call cdr3_aa
. TRBJ2-1 TRBV27 CASCYRGGLSEEFF
TRBD2 TRBJ2-7 TRBV20-1 CSAFLGGSSYEQYF
. TRBJ1-1 TRBV20-1 CSAQTQGRGEDAAGGAFF
. TRBJ2-5 TRBV7-2 CASSLVGRTETQYF
TRBD1 TRBJ1-1 TRBV12-3/TRBV12-4 CASSSPRDRGLNTEAFF
. TRBJ2-5 TRBV7-2 CASSLSRTVIIETQYF
. TRBJ2-1 TRBV5-1 CASSLGTSGGEQFF
TRBD1 TRBJ1-3 TRBV12-3/TRBV12-4 CASSRTGTGNTIYF
. TRBJ1-1 TRBV10-1 CASSAGPTEAFF
. TRBJ2-3 TRBV28 CASIASPGTGDDTQYF
TRBD2 TRBJ2-7 TRBV10-2 CASSEGLAGGYEQYF
. TRBJ1-1 TRBV12-3/TRBV12-4 CATIQDTGSGGNTEAFF
. TRBJ2-7 TRBV7-2 CASQANTGYEQYF
TRBD1 TRBJ1-5 TRBV6-2/TRBV6-3 CASSHGTVSNQPQHF
TRBD2 TRBJ2-3 TRBV9 CASSVGVAGGRGTDTQYF
. TRBJ1-2 TRBV6-5 CASRTTMWNGGYTF
TRBD2 TRBJ2-1 TRBV15 CATSPADAGGGYNEQFF
TRBD1 TRBJ2-1 TRBV18 CASTKGASYNEQFF
TRBD1 TRBJ2-7 TRBV5-1 CASSGTGGSSYEQYF
. TRBJ2-7 TRBV10-2 CASSRSSDEQYF
TRBD2 TRBJ2-1 TRBV29-1 CSVWTSGRSNEQFF
. TRBJ1-1 TRBV6-5 CASSPPAGRTEAFF
TRBD1 TRBJ1-2 TRBV5-1 CASRTPGQGAIGYTF
TRBD1 TRBJ2-3 TRBV28 CASSSHGTGFGTQYF
. TRBJ1-1 TRBV29-1 CSVAGRSNTEAFF
. TRBJ2-1 TRBV20-1 CSAREALLDGNEQFF
TRBD1 TRBJ1-4 TRBV7-9 CASSPTRGRDEKLFF
TRBD1 TRBJ2-7 TRBV6-5 CASWGTGSYEQYF
. TRBJ2-7 TRBV6-5 CASSYLQDYSYEQYF
. TRBJ1-1 TRBV3-1 CASGQGNTEAFF
. TRBJ2-3 TRBV12-3/TRBV12-4 CASSLSYGTDTQYF
TRBD2 TRBJ2-1 TRBV20-1 CSALGDSGRSSCNEQFF
TRBD2 TRBJ2-3 TRBV20-1 CSARDTSAQDTQYF
TRBD1 TRBJ1-4 TRBV7-2 CASSQGAGVTKLFF
TRBD1 TRBJ2-3 TRBV5-1 CASSLPPGQDSSTDTQYF
. TRBJ1-5 TRBV10-3 CAIQQGSNQPQHF
. TRBJ1-1 TRBV5-1 CASRLAGTIMDTEAFF
. TRBJ1-3 TRBV7-8 CASSLGTSGNTIYF
. TRBJ2-2 TRBV12-3/TRBV12-4 CASSQGFNTGELFF
TRBD1 TRBJ1-4 TRBV29-1 CSVESLGQGKEKLFF
TRBD1 TRBJ1-5 TRBV5-1 CASSLEGQYNQPQHF
. TRBJ2-3 TRBV2 CASSEVAANTDTQYF
. TRBJ2-3 TRBV7-8 CASSPEPAPGGTDTQYF
TRBD2 TRBJ2-7 TRBV7-9 CASRTSLAEPYEQYF
. TRBJ1-1 TRBV15 CATSRDKGPSEAFF
. TRBJ2-7 TRBV7-9 CVSRPDGYEQYF
. TRBJ2-5 TRBV12-3/TRBV12-4 CASSPGVGETQYF
. TRBJ1-2 TRBV9 CASSVGEGRFSGYTF
TRBD2 TRBJ2-1 TRBV20-1 CSRRGLAGSNEQFF
. TRBJ2-5 TRBV5-1 CASSLAQETQYF
. TRBJ1-1 TRBV18 CASSPPGPKNTEAFF
TRBD1 TRBJ2-5 TRBV2 CASRGQGARGETQYF
. TRBJ1-4 TRBV3-1 CASSHPPNEKLFF
TRBD1 TRBJ1-5 TRBV27 CASSLKGANQPQHF